The 27 T cell receptor beta chains below come from one sample, sequenced in a study of blood T cell repertoires in COVID-19. TCRdb's copy holds only in-frame clones and misses some; the assay was immunoSEQ multiplex PCR. The repertoire holds about 100,000 clones, with around 83% as singletons. The material sequenced was peripheral blood. The receptors were sampled from a woman aged 60 to 75 in a cohort sampled during active or convalescent COVID-19.

CDR3 nucleotide sequence: TGTGCCAGCAGCTTGCGGGAGGCCCCCTTATTTACAATGAGTAAGTTCTTC. This encodes CASSLREAPLFTMSKFF. The chain carries TRBV5-4 and TRBJ2-1; 7 positions match TRBD2. Losses at the gene ends were 1 base for V and 14 bases for J; bases not matched to a gene: 21. The CDR3 runs to 17 residues. Germline V lookup: CDR1 SGHNT, CDR2 YYREEE (reference sequence).

This clone was observed a handful of times. The chain is built from TRBV5-5 and TRBJ1-2, with D possibly TRBD1 on 5 matching bases. The germline V gene encodes CDR1 SGHKS and CDR2 YYEKEE (reference sequence). V shed 4 bases and J shed 6 bases, with 16 bases lying between them. The CDR3 length is 14 residues. The CDR3 DNA reads TGTGCCAGCAGCGCCGAGGCGGGGCCCGATGGCTACACCTTC. Its protein is CASSAEAGPDGYTF.

This chain uses TRBV14 with TRBJ2-1; the match to TRBD2 covers 8 bases. Germline V lookup: CDR1 SGHDN, CDR2 FVKESK. The CDR3 runs 13 residues. The V segment lost 4 bases and the J segment 14 bases; nucleotides outside the gene matches: 10. The CDR3 DNA reads TGTGCCAGCAGCCGACATGTGAGCGGGGGAAAGTTCTTC. It specifies CASSRHVSGGKFF. Looking up the rest from reference TRBV14 and TRBJ2-1 gives the full variable domain: EAGVTQFPSHSVIEKGQTVTLRCDPISGHDNLYWYRRVMGKEIKFLLHFVKESKQDESGMPNNRFLAERTGGTYSTLKVQPAELEDSGVYFCASSRHVSGGKFFGPGTRLTVL.

The chain combines TRBV4-1 with TRBJ1-1, with D possibly being TRBD1 (6 bases). This CDR3 contains 16 residues. The V gene's germline CDR1 is MGHRA and CDR2 YSYEKL. V lost 4 bases and J 3 bases, leaving 18 bases between the germline ends. The CDR3 sequence is CASSPPRGEGDTEAFF. CDR3 sequence (DNA): TGCGCCAGCAGCCCCCCCCGAGGGGAGGGGGACACTGAAGCTTTCTTT.

The chain recombines TRBV5-1 with TRBJ2-1; 10 bases agree with TRBD1. V was clipped by 0 bases and J by 0 bases; unmatched bases: 3. In germline, CDR1 is SGHRS, CDR2 YFSETQ. CDR3 size: 17 residues. The DNA of the CDR3 is TGCGCCAGCAGCTTGGGGGGACAGGGGTACTCCTACAATGAGCAGTTCTTC. Translation gives CASSLGGQGYSYNEQFF.

The chain employs TRBV18 and TRBJ2-5, with D tentatively TRBD2 (5 bases). The CDR3 contains 15 residues. Deletions cut 2 bases from V and 5 bases from J, with 15 bases between. Germline CDR1 KGHSH, CDR2 LQKENI. CDR3 DNA sequence: TGTGCCAGCTCACCAGAAAGATTCGGGAAGGAGACCCAGTACTTC. Its translation: CASSPERFGKETQYF.

The chain is built from TRBV24-1 and TRBJ2-1; the match to TRBD1 covers 9 bases. The CDR3 runs 13 residues. The V gene's germline CDR1 is KGHDR and CDR2 SFDVKD. The junction had 6 bases not matched to a gene; V was cut back by 9 bases and J by 7 bases. The CDR3 is CATRGQGRNEQFF. The CDR3 DNA follows: TGTGCCACCCGCGGACAGGGGCGGAATGAGCAGTTCTTC.

This chain's CDR3 is CSVHQRGVYGYTF. The CDR3 DNA is TGCAGCGTCCACCAAAGGGGCGTCTATGGCTACACCTTC. The genes are TRBV29-1 and TRBJ1-2; D is possibly TRBD1 (5 bases). V lost 6 bases and J 4 bases, leaving 15 bases between the germline ends. This CDR3 is built from 13 residues. Germline V gives CDR1 SQVTM, CDR2 ANQGSEA.

The V call is TRBV9, the J call TRBJ1-1; 9 nucleotides line up with TRBD1. The V and J ends lost 2 bases and 1 base, in that order; junction bases with no gene match: 6. CDR3 length: 16 amino acids. Germline CDR1 is SGDLS and CDR2 is YYNGEE. The CDR3 loop reads CASSVGTGQGNTEAFF. The CDR3 bases are TGTGCCAGCAGCGTGGGGACAGGGCAAGGGAACACTGAAGCTTTCTTT.

V gene TRBV18 combines with J gene TRBJ1-4; perhaps TRBD1 as D (5 bases). V lost 3 bases to trimming and J lost 5 bases, with 13 bases between them. This CDR3 region has 15 residues. Germline CDR1 and CDR2: KGHSH and LQKENI. In nucleotides, the CDR3 is TGTGCCAGCTCACCGCAGAACAGGCCAAATGAAAAACTGTTTTTT. It is translated as CASSPQNRPNEKLFF.

The chain has TRBV7-9 and TRBJ2-7; tentatively, D is TRBD2 (5 bases). This CDR3 spans 14 amino acids. Between the trimmed V and J ends, which lost 3 bases and 2 bases, there was a span of 11 bases. The V gene's germline CDR1 is SEHNR and CDR2 FQNEAQ (reference sequence). The CDR3 spells CASSLEVPPYEQYF. The CDR3 DNA follows: TGTGCCAGCAGCTTGGAGGTCCCCCCCTACGAGCAGTACTTC.

The V gene is TRBV9, the J gene TRBJ1-2; 7 bases fit TRBD1. The CDR3 is 14 amino acids. The germline gives CDR1 SGDLS, CDR2 YYNGEE. With 0 bases clipped from V and 7 bases from J, the junction kept 6 bases outside the gene matches. DNA of the CDR3: TGTGCCAGCAGCGTAGCGGGACAGCTTACTGGCTACACCTTC. This codes for CASSVAGQLTGYTF.

This clone was detected only once. CDR3 sequence reads: CASSPPVSNEQFF. CDR3 coding DNA: TGTGCCAGCTCACCACCTGTATCCAATGAGCAGTTCTTC. The rearrangement joins TRBV18 to TRBJ2-1; D remains unclear. The length of the CDR3 is 13 residues. In germline, CDR1 is KGHSH, CDR2 LQKENI. V was cut by 0 bases and J by 6 bases, with 6 bases left in between.

The V call is TRBV11-2, the J call TRBJ1-1; D is unclear. Germline V gene lookup returns CDR1 SGHAT and CDR2 FQNNGV. The length of the CDR3 is 16 residues. V was clipped by 0 bases and J by 3 bases, with 14 bases between them. CDR3 in DNA: TGTGCCAGCAGCTTAGATGGAGGGCAGGCTTACACTGAAGCTTTCTTT. Translation: CASSLDGGQAYTEAFF.

This clone appeared a few times. The chain recombines TRBV6-2 or TRBV6-3 with TRBJ2-7; D may be TRBD2 (5 bases). The CDR3 loop spans 13 amino acids. V was pared by 2 bases and J by 6 bases, with 11 bases between. CDR1 and CDR2 from the germline V gene are MNHEY and SVGEGT. Written as DNA, the CDR3 is TGTGCCAGCAGTTACAGGGTTCGGGGCGAGCAGTACTTC. It codes for CASSYRVRGEQYF.

This chain's CDR3 is CASSRTGDGHEQYF. CDR3 in DNA: TGTGCCAGCAGTCGGACAGGGGATGGCCACGAGCAGTACTTC. This sequence joins TRBV9 and TRBJ2-7, with TRBD1 matching over 9 bases. CDR1 and CDR2 from the germline V gene are SGDLS and YYNGEE. This CDR3 comprises 14 residues. V was clipped by 5 bases and J by 5 bases; unmatched bases: 8.

The J gene is TRBJ1-2, the V gene TRBV5-1; the D is unclear. This CDR3 region has 13 residues. V lost 4 bases and J lost 3, with 10 bases in between. Germline CDR1 and CDR2: SGHRS and YFSETQ. In nucleotides, the CDR3 is TGCGCCAGCAGCCCGACGGAGGACTATGGCTACACCTTC. Its protein product is CASSPTEDYGYTF.

This chain joins TRBV7-8 and TRBJ2-2; tentatively, D is TRBD2 (5 bases). The CDR3 extends over 15 amino acids. The V end lost 2 bases, the J end lost 4 bases, and 11 bases lay between the germline ends. Germline-derived CDR1 and CDR2 are SGHVS and FQNEAQ. CDR3 residues: CASSLMGSGTGELFF. CDR3 DNA: TGTGCCAGCAGCTTAATGGGGAGCGGCACCGGGGAGCTGTTTTTT. The complete variable domain, with remaining parts taken from reference TRBV7-8 and TRBJ2-2, reads GAGVSQSPRYKVAKRGQDVALRCDPISGHVSLFWYQQALGQGPEFLTYFQNEAQLDKSGLPSDRFFAERPEGSVSTLKIQRTQQEDSAVYLCASSLMGSGTGELFFGEGSRLTVL.

The rearrangement joins TRBV5-6 to TRBJ2-2; 11 positions agree with TRBD2. The germline CDR1 and CDR2 sequences are SGHDT and YYEEEE. CDR3 size: 17 residues. With 7 bases clipped from V and 6 bases from J, the junction kept 14 bases outside the gene matches. The CDR3 bases are TGTGCCAGCTCCTTGAGAAGACTAGCGGGAAAGTCCGGGGAGCTGTTTTTT. This sequence encodes CASSLRRLAGKSGELFF.

A few counts support this clone. This rearrangement joins TRBV4-1 to TRBJ2-2; 7 nucleotides agree with TRBD2. With V trimmed by 1 base and J by 1 base, 15 bases remained unmatched. The germline CDR1 and CDR2 sequences are MGHRA and YSYEKL. The CDR3 is made up of 20 amino acids. Here the CDR3 reads CASSQGPAISGTKNTGELFF. For the CDR3, the DNA is TGCGCCAGCAGCCAAGGGCCCGCCATAAGCGGGACGAAGAACACCGGGGAGCTGTTTTTT.

The genes are TRBV4-2 and TRBJ1-6; TRBD1 agrees at 8 bases. Germline CDR1 LGHNA, CDR2 YNFKEQ. The ends lost 3 bases at V and 7 bases at J; junction bases unmatched: 11. This CDR3 contains 17 residues. CDR3 residues: CASSQDFDRGGNSPLHF. CDR3 DNA sequence: TGTGCCAGCAGCCAGGACTTCGACAGGGGAGGAAATTCACCCCTCCACTTT.

The rearrangement uses TRBV11-3 and TRBJ2-1, with 8 bases fitting TRBD1. J was trimmed by 8 bases and V by 2 bases; bases with no gene match: 5. CDR3 length equals 14 residues. In germline, CDR1 is SGHNT, CDR2 YENEEA. CDR3 sequence (DNA): TGTGCCAGCAGCTTATCAGGGGGCGAGGATGAGCAGTTCTTC. Translation: CASSLSGGEDEQFF. The variable domain in full, completed from reference TRBV11-3 and TRBJ2-1, reads EAGVVQSPRYKIIEKKQPVAFWCNPISGHNTLYWYLQNLGQGPELLIRYENEEAVDDSQLPKDRFSAERLKGVDSTLKIQPAELGDSAVYLCASSLSGGEDEQFFGPGTRLTVL.

This clone has just a few counts. The rearrangement links TRBV3-1 (or the pseudogene TRBV3-2) to TRBJ1-1; D call uncertain. Trimming removed 0 bases from V and 3 bases from J, with 8 bases in between. This CDR3 has 14 amino acids. Germline CDR1 LGHDT, CDR2 YNNKEL (reference sequence). Here the CDR3 reads CASSQDSDYTEAFF. The CDR3 DNA follows: TGTGCCAGCAGCCAAGACAGTGATTACACTGAAGCTTTCTTT.

The chain combines TRBV12-3 or TRBV12-4 with TRBJ1-5; no definite D call. V lost 5 bases to trimming and J lost 11 bases, with 10 bases between them. The CDR3 loop spans 11 amino acids. The CDR3, as DNA: TGTGCCAGCAGTACGACGGAGGCCCAGCATTTT. This translates into CASSTTEAQHF.

The V gene is TRBV7-9, the J gene TRBJ1-4; 8 bases line up with TRBD1. The CDR3 extends over 15 amino acids. The V and J ends lost 5 bases and 8 bases, in that order; junction bases with no gene match: 10. CDR1 SEHNR and CDR2 FQNEAQ come from the germline V gene (reference sequence). The DNA for the CDR3 is TGTGCCAGCAGCCGACGGACAGGGAGGGAGGAAAAACTGTTTTTT. Translated: CASSRRTGREEKLFF.

The chain couples TRBV3-1 (or the pseudogene TRBV3-2) to TRBJ2-5; TRBD1 matches at 12 bases. Losses at the gene ends were 8 bases for V and 5 bases for J; bases not matched to a gene: 12. Germline CDR1 LGHDT, CDR2 YNNKEL (reference sequence). The CDR3 is made up of 16 amino acids. As DNA, the CDR3 is TGTGCCAGCCCCCGACCGGGACAGGGGGCGAGGGAGACCCAGTACTTC. This codes for CASPRPGQGARETQYF.

CDR3 DNA sequence: TGTGCCAGCAGCGTAACTAGCGGGAGGGGAGGCAATGAGCAGTTCTTC. The encoded protein is CASSVTSGRGGNEQFF. The gene calls are TRBV9 and TRBJ2-1; 13 nucleotides match TRBD2. Germline V lookup: CDR1 SGDLS, CDR2 YYNGEE. The CDR3 contains 16 residues. With 1 base clipped from V and 6 bases from J, the junction kept 4 bases outside the gene matches.